What follows describes a single T cell receptor beta chain. This entry is derived from a study of OX40 agonist ivuxolimab in advanced cancers. The assay was immunoSEQ multiplex PCR, and TCRdb's table has in-frame clones only and misses some. Found here are 70,000 to 85,000 clones, 84% of them singletons; the top ten hold approximately 2.1%. The CDR3 consists of 14 residues. CDR1 is LNHDA, CDR2 SQIVND, per germline (reference sequence). V lost 3 bases to trimming and J lost 4 bases, with 10 bases between them. V gene TRBV19 combines with J gene TRBJ1-5; no firm D call. The receptor was derived from an adult with an advanced solid tumor such as melanoma, head and neck, liver or kidney cancer. Sequencing used CD4+ or CD8+ T cells sorted from blood, obtained in a trial of the OX40 agonist ivuxolimab. The CDR3 coding sequence is TGTGCCAGTAGTATCAGTCCAGTTAATCAGCCCCAGCATTTT. This codes for CASSISPVNQPQHF.